Listed here are 25 T cell receptor beta chains from one sample, sequenced in a study of cytomegalovirus exposure and HLA in healthy donors. Primers: 60 Vbeta forward and 13 Jbeta reverse. TCRdb keeps only in-frame clones here, not all; method: immunoSEQ multiplex PCR. The sample carries 150,000 to 200,000 clones, roughly 70% recorded once. Material for sequencing was PBMCs. The receptors here all came from a woman aged 45-60 years in good health and CMV-seropositive.

The chain combines TRBV5-6 with TRBJ1-5, with TRBD1 as a possible D gene (5 bases). Trimming removed 4 bases at V and 6 bases at J, with 11 bases between. CDR1 SGHDT and CDR2 YYEEEE come from the germline V gene. The CDR3 runs to 13 residues. The CDR3 loop is CASSTQGIQPQHF. The CDR3 coding sequence is TGTGCCAGCAGCACCCAGGGTATTCAGCCCCAGCATTTT.

The chain recombines TRBV5-1 with TRBJ2-7, with D hard to call. CDR1 and CDR2 from the germline V gene are SGHRS and YFSETQ. V gave up 3 bases and J gave up 5 bases, with 15 bases separating them. This CDR3 region has 14 residues. The CDR3 here is CASSYTGSSDEQYF. The CDR3 nucleotides read TGCGCCAGCAGCTACACCGGGTCCTCGGACGAGCAGTACTTC. The variable domain in full, completed from reference TRBV5-1 and TRBJ2-7, reads KAGVTQTPRYLIKTRGQQVTLSCSPISGHRSVSWYQQTPGQGLQFLFEYFSETQRNKGNFPGRFSGRQFSNSRSEMNVSTLELGDSALYLCASSYTGSSDEQYFGPGTRLTVT.

The chain employs TRBV9 and TRBJ2-7; weak D call: TRBD1 (7 bases). CDR3 length equals 15 residues. Germline assignment: CDR1 SGDLS and CDR2 YYNGEE. Trimming cost V 3 bases and J 6 bases, with 19 bases left between them. The CDR3 coding sequence is TGTGCCAGCAGCGCCCTAGCCGGGACAGCGGGCGAGCAGTACTTC. It translates to CASSALAGTAGEQYF.

This clone was seen a handful of times. V and J are TRBV9 and TRBJ2-5; TRBD1 matches at 8 bases. Germline lookup yields CDR1 SGDLS and CDR2 YYNGEE. With 3 bases clipped from V and 2 bases from J, the junction kept 6 bases outside the gene matches. This CDR3 has 15 amino acids. The CDR3: CASSGEQGEQETQYF. For the CDR3, the DNA is TGTGCCAGCAGCGGTGAACAGGGGGAACAAGAGACCCAGTACTTC.

The rearrangement joins TRBV7-9 to TRBJ1-2; D ambiguous. V was shortened by 5 bases and J by 4 bases, with 23 bases between the two germline ends. Germline V CDR1 and CDR2: SEHNR, FQNEAQ (reference sequence). The CDR3 has 17 residues. In DNA form, the CDR3 reads TGTGCCAGCAGCCCCCAGGTGTCGGCTCTTTATGGCTATGGCTACACCTTC. Encoded protein: CASSPQVSALYGYGYTF.

V is TRBV6-5 and J is TRBJ1-1; 7 nucleotides align to TRBD1. The CDR3 length is 12 residues. The V and J ends lost 6 bases and 8 bases, in that order; junction bases with no gene match: 6. The germline gives CDR1 MNHEY, CDR2 SVGAGI. This CDR3 is CASRLRQGEAFF. The CDR3 nucleotides are TGTGCCAGCAGACTTCGACAGGGAGAAGCTTTCTTT.

In its sample, this clone was seen a few times. The chain joins TRBV27 to TRBJ2-5; tentative D call: TRBD1 (5 bases). Per the germline V gene, CDR1 is MNHEY and CDR2 is SMNVEV (reference sequence). The CDR3 has 17 residues. The V end lost 2 bases, the J end lost 9 bases, and 25 bases lay between the germline ends. The CDR3 protein is CASSLNLHGAPIIAQYF. In DNA form, the CDR3 reads TGTGCCAGCAGTTTAAACCTCCATGGGGCCCCCATAATTGCCCAGTACTTC.

The chain is built from TRBV11-2 and TRBJ2-3, with a possible D match to TRBD2 (6 bases). The CDR3 extends over 14 amino acids. The V gene's germline CDR1 is SGHAT and CDR2 FQNNGV. With 5 bases removed from V and 6 bases from J, the gap between germline ends came to 15 bases. CDR3 DNA sequence: TGTGCCAGCAGCCAAGAGGGTGGGAGGGATACGCAGTATTTT. It translates to CASSQEGGRDTQYF.

This clone was counted a few times. CDR3 amino acids: CASSLTGTYSSYEQYF. CDR3 nucleotides: TGTGCCAGCAGCCTTACCGGGACTTACTCCTCCTACGAGCAGTACTTC. V and J are TRBV5-5 and TRBJ2-7; D is perhaps TRBD2 (6 bases). V was cut by 4 bases and J by 0 bases, with 17 bases left in between. This CDR3 contains 16 residues. Germline lookup yields CDR1 SGHKS and CDR2 YYEKEE (reference sequence).

This clone appeared many times. V and J are TRBV6-6 and TRBJ2-6; a weak D match, TRBD2 (5 bases). Per the germline V gene, CDR1 is MNHNY and CDR2 is SVGAGI (reference sequence). The CDR3 has 15 amino acids. Trimming shortened V by 5 bases and J by 4 bases, and 12 bases separated the two germline ends. The CDR3 loop reads CASSSRGSGANVLTF. The CDR3 DNA reads as TGTGCCAGCAGTAGCCGAGGGTCCGGGGCCAACGTCCTGACTTTC.

This clone has just a few counts. The chain uses TRBV11-2 and TRBJ2-5; TRBD1 aligns across 7 bases. There are 13 residues in the CDR3. CDR1 and CDR2 from the germline V gene are SGHAT and FQNNGV. The ends lost 5 bases at V and 5 bases at J; junction bases unmatched: 5. CDR3 nucleotides: TGTGCCAGCAGCCTGGACAGGATGGAGACCCAGTACTTC. Translation: CASSLDRMETQYF.

The CDR3 region is CASSQAVNYGYTF. The CDR3 DNA reads as TGTGCCAGCAGCCAAGCCGTCAACTATGGCTACACCTTC. J is TRBJ1-2 and V is TRBV14; D remains ambiguous. The CDR3 consists of 13 residues. The V end lost 1 base, the J end lost 2 bases, and 5 bases lay between the germline ends. CDR1 SGHDN and CDR2 FVKESK come from the germline V gene.

This clone was detected only once. The chain joins TRBV27 to TRBJ1-2, with 9 bases that match TRBD1. In germline, CDR1 is MNHEY, CDR2 SMNVEV (reference sequence). This CDR3 spans 15 amino acids. J gave up 8 bases and V 2 bases, and 9 bases lay outside the gene matches. This CDR3 is CASSLQGQGSRGYTF. For the CDR3, the DNA is TGTGCCAGCAGTTTACAGGGACAGGGCTCTAGAGGCTACACCTTC.

This chain uses TRBV6-6 with TRBJ2-5; 9 bases are a match to TRBD1. TRBJ2-7 explains the end of the DNA better; the J call may be wrong. In germline, CDR1 is MNHNY, CDR2 SVGAGI (reference sequence). CDR3 length: 13 residues. Written as DNA, the CDR3 is TGTGCCAGCAATTGGGACAGGGACGGCGAGCAGTACTTC. It encodes CASNWDRDGEQYF.

The rearrangement uses TRBV10-1 and TRBJ2-3; D is possibly TRBD1 (5 bases). CDR3 size: 14 residues. The V and J ends lost 1 base and 0 bases respectively, with 5 bases between them. Per germline, CDR1 WNHNN and CDR2 SYGVQD (reference sequence). CDR3 DNA: TGCGCCAGCAGTGAGTGGACAAGCACAGATACGCAGTATTTT. It codes for CASSEWTSTDTQYF.

The J gene is TRBJ2-2, the V gene TRBV6-5; 7 nucleotides match TRBD2. The CDR3 spans 14 residues. The V segment lost 5 bases and the J segment 3 bases; nucleotides outside the gene matches: 3. From germline, CDR1 is MNHEY and CDR2 SVGAGI. The CDR3 loop reads CASSAGDYTGELFF. DNA for the CDR3: TGTGCCAGCAGTGCGGGGGACTACACCGGGGAGCTGTTTTTT.

The chain carries TRBV6-5 and TRBJ2-7, with TRBD1 matching over 9 bases. Germline assignment: CDR1 MNHEY and CDR2 SVGAGI. V lost 7 bases, J lost 3 bases, and 10 bases stayed unmatched. The CDR3 covers 15 residues. CDR3 DNA: TGTGCCAGCACCACGGGTGGGACAGGGATCTACGAGCAGTACTTC. Translating it yields CASTTGGTGIYEQYF.

A remark on this clone: Other DNA sequences in the sample encode the same CDR3. DNA of the CDR3: TGTGCTAGTGGTCTGAGACAGGGCCGAGAGACCCAGTACTTC. Translation gives CASGLRQGRETQYF. The chain recombines TRBV12-5 with TRBJ2-5; 7 bases match TRBD1. With 5 bases clipped from V and 4 bases from J, the junction kept 7 bases outside the gene matches. CDR1 LGHNT and CDR2 FRNRAP come from the germline V gene. CDR3 length equals 14 residues.

The chain employs TRBV10-3 and TRBJ2-7; D perhaps matches TRBD2 (5 bases). V was trimmed by 10 bases and J by 6 bases, leaving 13 bases between them. This CDR3 region has 11 residues. Germline CDR1 reads ENHRY; CDR2 reads SYGVKD. CDR3 DNA sequence: TGTGCCACCGGACGGGCGGGCGAGCAGTACTTC. Its translation is CATGRAGEQYF.

The chain uses TRBV25-1 and TRBJ1-1; 7 nucleotides align to TRBD1. Per germline, CDR1 MGHDK and CDR2 SYGVNS. Trimming took 4 bases from V and 6 from J; bases not matched to a gene: 5. The CDR3 totals 13 residues. The CDR3 region is CASSGTGHPEAFF. Here the CDR3 DNA reads TGTGCCAGCAGTGGGACAGGTCATCCTGAAGCTTTCTTT.

V is TRBV5-6 and J is TRBJ2-5; TRBD2 aligns across 11 bases. The germline gives CDR1 SGHDT, CDR2 YYEEEE. With 1 base clipped from V and 3 bases from J, the junction kept 5 bases outside the gene matches. The CDR3 length is 16 residues. The CDR3 nucleotides read TGTGCCAGCAGCTTGCCCGGGACTAGCGGAAAAGAGACCCAGTACTTC. Translated, it gives CASSLPGTSGKETQYF.

The chain joins TRBV5-4 to TRBJ1-3, with D possibly matching TRBD1 (6 bases). The CDR3 runs 17 residues. The germline V gene encodes CDR1 SGHNT and CDR2 YYREEE (reference sequence). Trimming stripped 4 bases from V and 3 bases from J, with 20 bases between. The DNA for the CDR3 is TGTGCCAGCAGCCTCGGCCGGGGGGGCGAAAGTGGAAACACCATATATTTT. Translating it yields CASSLGRGGESGNTIYF.

The chain is built from TRBV2 and TRBJ1-2; D remains unclear. Looked up from germline, CDR1 is SNHLY and CDR2 is FYNNEI. CDR3 length: 13 residues. V dropped 6 bases and J dropped 8 bases, with 16 bases sitting between them. The CDR3 sequence is CASRGGLAEGYTF. The CDR3 nucleotides are TGTGCCAGCAGAGGAGGGTTGGCGGAGGGCTACACCTTC.

The CDR3 coding sequence is TGTGCCAGCAGCTTTACAGGATATCAAGACTCTGGGGCCAACGTCCTGACTTTC. It codes for CASSFTGYQDSGANVLTF. The J gene is TRBJ2-6, the V gene TRBV7-2; D might be TRBD1 (5 bases). Trimming left V 3 bases short and J 0 bases short, with 15 bases between. The CDR3 totals 18 residues. Germline V gives CDR1 SGHTA, CDR2 FQGNSA.

This chain connects TRBV6-1 to TRBJ1-6; 8 bases line up with TRBD1. After removal of 7 bases from V and 8 bases from J, the junction contained 10 bases not matched to a gene. CDR1 and CDR2 from the germline V gene are MNHNS and SASEGT. CDR3 length: 15 amino acids. The CDR3, as DNA: TGTGCCAGCAACCCAGGACAGGGAGGATATTCACCCCTCCACTTT. Amino acid sequence: CASNPGQGGYSPLHF.